One and the same sample provided the 10 T cell receptor beta chains below, sequenced in a study of cytomegalovirus exposure and HLA in healthy donors. The PCR ran on 60 Vbeta and 13 Jbeta primers. The protocol was immunoSEQ multiplex PCR, while the TCRdb copy is restricted to in-frame clones and leaves out a portion. The sample has tens of thousands of clones, about 77% seen once. Sequencing was done on a sample of PBMCs. Every receptor here comes from a male donor in good health and CMV-seropositive.

This chain uses TRBV28 with TRBJ1-3, with a tentative D call TRBD1 (5 bases). CDR1 MDHEN and CDR2 SYDVKM come from the germline V gene. With 2 bases removed from V and 0 bases from J, the gap between germline ends came to 8 bases. The CDR3 runs to 15 residues. The CDR3 nucleotides read TGTGCCAGCAGTTTACCAGACAGCTCTGGAAACACCATATATTTT. Translating it yields CASSLPDSSGNTIYF.

The V and J genes are TRBV7-6 and TRBJ1-5; D is ambiguous. CDR1 is SGHVS and CDR2 is FNYEAQ in the germline V gene. V lost 1 base, J lost 7 bases, and 8 bases lay in between. The length of the CDR3 is 13 residues. As DNA, the CDR3 is TGTGCCAGCAGCTTAGATGTGGGCCAGCCCCAGCATTTT. Translation: CASSLDVGQPQHF.

The chain carries TRBV7-6 and TRBJ2-7, with 10 bases lining up with TRBD2. The CDR3 runs 15 residues. The germline gives CDR1 SGHVS, CDR2 FNYEAQ. The V and J ends lost 5 bases and 3 bases, in that order; junction bases with no gene match: 7. CDR3: CASSPLAGADYEQYF. As DNA, the CDR3 is TGTGCCAGCAGCCCCCTAGCGGGAGCTGACTACGAGCAGTACTTC. The variable domain in full, with the rest retrieved from reference TRBV7-6 and TRBJ2-7, is GAGVSQSPRYKVTKRGQDVALRCDPISGHVSLYWYRQALGQGPEFLTYFNYEAQQDKSGLPNDRFSAERPEGSISTLTIQRTEQRDSAMYRCASSPLAGADYEQYFGPGTRLTVT.

V usage is TRBV28 and J usage is TRBJ2-5; 7 bases line up with TRBD2. The CDR3 has 15 residues. Trimming cost V 5 bases and J 1 base; bases outside gene matches: 7. Per the germline V gene, CDR1 is MDHEN and CDR2 is SYDVKM. CDR3 DNA: TGTGCCAGCAGTCTCCCGGGGAGGGGCCAAGAGACCCAGTACTTC. This encodes CASSLPGRGQETQYF. Complete variable domain (other parts from reference TRBV28 and TRBJ2-5): DVKVTQSSRYLVKRTGEKVFLECVQDMDHENMFWYRQDPGLGLRLIYFSYDVKMKEKGDIPEGYSVSREKKERFSLILESASTNQTSMYLCASSLPGRGQETQYFGPGTRLLVL.

The chain couples TRBV2 to TRBJ2-1, with TRBD2 matching 7 bases. V lost 6 bases and J lost 1; bases outside the gene matches: 6. The CDR3 is 15 amino acids. From germline, CDR1 is SNHLY and CDR2 FYNNEI. The chain's CDR3 is CASSERLASYNEQFF. CDR3 in DNA: TGTGCCAGCAGCGAACGACTAGCTTCCTACAATGAGCAGTTCTTC. Supplemented by reference TRBV2 and TRBJ2-1, the full variable domain reads EPEVTQTPSHQVTQMGQEVILRCVPISNHLYFYWYRQILGQKVEFLVSFYNNEISEKSEIFDDQFSVERPDGSNFTLKIRSTKLEDSAMYFCASSERLASYNEQFFGPGTRLTVL.

V is TRBV25-1 and J is TRBJ2-3; 7 bases align to TRBD2. CDR3 size: 15 residues. With 4 bases clipped from V and 0 bases from J, the junction kept 4 bases outside the gene matches. The germline V gene encodes CDR1 MGHDK and CDR2 SYGVNS. CDR3 sequence: CASSVRSGSTDTQYF. In nucleotides, the CDR3 is TGTGCCAGCAGTGTCCGTAGCGGGAGCACAGATACGCAGTATTTT.

V and J are TRBV30 and TRBJ1-3; 7 bases are shared with TRBD1. J lost 4 bases, V lost 4 bases, and 4 bases had no gene match. This CDR3 contains 13 residues. Germline CDR1 GTSNPN, CDR2 SVGIG (reference sequence). CDR3 loop: CAWNRGRGNTIYF. For the CDR3, the DNA is TGTGCCTGGAACAGGGGTCGCGGAAACACCATATATTTT. The full variable domain, in which reference TRBV30 and TRBJ1-3 provide the parts outside the CDR3, is SQTIHQWPATLVQPVGSPLSLECTVEGTSNPNLYWYRQAAGRGLQLLFYSVGIGQISSEVPQNLSASRPQDRQFILSSKKLLLSDSGFYLCAWNRGRGNTIYFGEGSWLTVV.

This sequence joins TRBV5-4 and TRBJ2-7, with D possibly matching TRBD2 (5 bases). The CDR3 loop spans 14 amino acids. V was shortened by 3 bases and J by 5 bases, with 15 bases between the two germline ends. In germline, CDR1 is SGHNT, CDR2 YYREEE (reference sequence). This chain's CDR3 is CASSSRALAHEQYF. The DNA for the CDR3 is TGTGCCAGCAGCTCTAGAGCGCTAGCCCACGAGCAGTACTTC.

This clone has only one observation. The chain combines TRBV6-5 with TRBJ1-1; 7 nucleotides line up with TRBD1. Germline V gene lookup returns CDR1 MNHEY and CDR2 SVGAGI. V was pared by 6 bases and J by 6 bases, with 4 bases of the junction left unmatched. CDR3 length: 12 residues. DNA of the CDR3: TGTGCCAGCAGGAGACAGGGTTCTGAAGCTTTCTTT. As protein: CASRRQGSEAFF.

The rearrangement links TRBV6-5 to TRBJ2-7, with D possibly being TRBD1 (6 bases). The V gene's germline CDR1 is MNHEY and CDR2 SVGAGI. This CDR3 has 15 amino acids. V was shortened by 9 bases and J by 0 bases, with 18 bases between the two germline ends. The DNA of the CDR3 is TGTGCCAGTCGGCGGACAGCTTCAAACTCCTACGAGCAGTACTTC. Its protein product is CASRRTASNSYEQYF.